This T cell receptor beta chain is drawn from a study of tumour-infiltrating T cells in Burkitt lymphoma. Study in general: Productive clonality predicted overall and progression-free survival.

V lost 5 bases to trimming and J lost 10 bases; unmatched junction nucleotides: 16. This CDR3 has 16 amino acids. Germline V gene lookup returns CDR1 SGHNT and CDR2 YENEEA. In its sample, this clone is medium-sized (0.01 to 0.1%). Repertoires were generated with immunoSEQ multiplex PCR, while TCRdb's copy carries only in-frame clones and drops some. The repertoire holds roughly 13,000 clones, roughly 74% seen once, with 6% to 8.5% in the top ten. The receptor's source is a human donor with diffuse large B-cell lymphoma. The sample was tumor tissue. This chain joins TRBV11-3 and TRBJ2-1; 8 bases fit TRBD2. The CDR3 spells CASSAYNLAGGGEQFF. The CDR3, as DNA: TGTGCCAGCAGCGCTTATAACCTAGCGGGCGGCGGGGAGCAGTTCTTC.